A selection of T cell receptor beta chains follows, all from one sample in a study of CD8 T cells in Susac syndrome. TCRdb reprocessed the immunoSEQ multiplex PCR reads with MiXCR, giving one entry per CDR3 protein. The profile shows 150,000 to 200,000 distinct CDR3 sequences, around 94% of them singletons. Sample: CD4+ T cells from PBMCs. Every receptor here comes from a human donor in good health. Both conserved end residues are part of each CDR3. D genes are given only for firm matches. The size entry is marked missing in some rows and otherwise reads once, few, many or a size class.

v_gene: TRBV3-1
j_gene: TRBJ2-2
d_gene: .
abundance: .
CDR3nt: TGTGCCAGCAGCGCGGGGGCATTCACCGGGGAGCTGTTTTTT
CDR3aa: CASSAGAFTGELFF

v_gene: TRBV20-1
j_gene: TRBJ1-2
d_gene: .
abundance: once
CDR3nt: TGCAGTAGCTTTCTTAACTATGGCTACACCTTC
CDR3aa: CSSFLNYGYTF

v_gene: TRBV29-1
j_gene: TRBJ2-3
d_gene: .
abundance: .
CDR3nt: TGCAGCGTCCTTAGGGCCCTGACAACAGATACGCAGTATTTT
CDR3aa: CSVLRALTTDTQYF

v_gene: TRBV3-1
j_gene: TRBJ2-3
d_gene: .
abundance: .
CDR3nt: TGTGCCAGCAGCCAACGCGCAAGGGGGAGCACAGATACGCAGTATTTT
CDR3aa: CASSQRARGSTDTQYF

v_gene: TRBV4-3
j_gene: TRBJ1-6
d_gene: TRBD1
abundance: .
CDR3nt: TGCGCCAGCAGCCAGGACAGGAATTCACCCCTCCACTTT
CDR3aa: CASSQDRNSPLHF

v_gene: TRBV29-1
j_gene: TRBJ1-2
d_gene: TRBD1
abundance: .
CDR3nt: TGCAGCGTTGAAGACCCAGGACAGGGGGTTGAAGGCTACACCTTC
CDR3aa: CSVEDPGQGVEGYTF

v_gene: TRBV29-1
j_gene: TRBJ2-7
d_gene: TRBD2
abundance: few
CDR3nt: TGCAGCGTTGAGGGACGGGGGGGCGCCGAGCAGTACTTC
CDR3aa: CSVEGRGGAEQYF

v_gene: TRBV4-2
j_gene: TRBJ2-1
d_gene: .
abundance: .
CDR3nt: TGTGCCAGCAGCCAAGTGGCAAGACTAGTCGGCTCCTACAATGAGCAGTTCTTC
CDR3aa: CASSQVARLVGSYNEQFF

v_gene: TRBV13
j_gene: TRBJ2-2
d_gene: TRBD1
abundance: .
CDR3nt: TGTGCCAGCAGCCCCGACAGGGTTTTGACCGGGGAGCTGTTTTTT
CDR3aa: CASSPDRVLTGELFF

v_gene: TRBV28
j_gene: TRBJ2-5
d_gene: TRBD2
abundance: .
CDR3nt: TGTGCCAGCAGACGTAGCGGGGGGAAAGAGACCCAGTACTTC
CDR3aa: CASRRSGGKETQYF

v_gene: TRBV5-4
j_gene: TRBJ2-7
d_gene: TRBD1
abundance: .
CDR3nt: TGTGCCAGCAGCACAGGGGGCGGGGGTCGCTACGAGCAGTACTTC
CDR3aa: CASSTGGGGRYEQYF

v_gene: TRBV20-1
j_gene: TRBJ2-1
d_gene: .
abundance: .
CDR3nt: TGCAGTGCTAGAGCGTGGACAGAGATCTACAATGAGCAGTTCTTC
CDR3aa: CSARAWTEIYNEQFF

v_gene: TRBV20-1
j_gene: TRBJ2-7
d_gene: .
abundance: .
CDR3nt: TGCAGTGCTAGAAGAGGGAACGAGCAGTACTTC
CDR3aa: CSARRGNEQYF

v_gene: TRBV5-4
j_gene: TRBJ2-2
d_gene: TRBD2
abundance: .
CDR3nt: TGTGCCAGCAGCTTGGAGGTAGCGGGCACCGGGGAGCTGTTTTTT
CDR3aa: CASSLEVAGTGELFF